This TCR beta chain comes out of a study of T-cell reconstitution after alpha-beta-depleted transplantation in children. This clonotype was detected many times. Its target is unknown. Study observations and caveats: Newly produced T cells mostly provided counts and TCRbeta diversity after one year, as hyperexpanded clones declined. The study traced high day-60 TCRbeta diversity in some patients to surviving recipient T cells and thymic progenitors.

V lost 6 bases to trimming and J lost 0 bases, with 14 bases between them. CDR3 length equals 15 residues. Germline V gene sequence: CDR1 ENHRY, CDR2 SYGVKD. During its preparation, the TCRbeta library received unique molecular identifiers. TCRdb analysed the PCR reads with MiXCR anew, one entry per CDR3 protein. The sample carries hundreds of thousands of distinct CDR3 sequences, 10% to 15% recorded once. The V call is TRBV10-3, the J call TRBJ1-2; maybe TRBD1 (6 bases). The origin of this receptor is a male patient younger than 18 who had a stem cell transplant for acute myeloid leukemia, so the T cells may come from the graft donor. The sample here was PBMCs, mostly from graft donor cells, taken 360 days after TCRalphabeta/CD19-depleted stem cell transplant. CDR3 coding DNA: TGTGCCATCAGCCGGGGGGGCGGCTCTAACTATGGCTACACCTTC. It specifies CAISRGGGSNYGYTF.